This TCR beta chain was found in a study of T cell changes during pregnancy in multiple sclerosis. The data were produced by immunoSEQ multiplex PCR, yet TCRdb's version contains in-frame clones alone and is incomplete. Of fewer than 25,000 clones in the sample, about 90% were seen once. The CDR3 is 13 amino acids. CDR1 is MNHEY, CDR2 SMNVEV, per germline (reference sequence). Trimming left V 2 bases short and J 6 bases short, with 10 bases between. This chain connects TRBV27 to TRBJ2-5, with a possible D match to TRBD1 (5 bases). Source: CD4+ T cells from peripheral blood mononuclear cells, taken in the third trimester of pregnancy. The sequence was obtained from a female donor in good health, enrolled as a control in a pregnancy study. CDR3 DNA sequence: TGTGCCAGCAGTTTACAGGGAAGACAGACCCAGTACTTC. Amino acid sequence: CASSLQGRQTQYF.